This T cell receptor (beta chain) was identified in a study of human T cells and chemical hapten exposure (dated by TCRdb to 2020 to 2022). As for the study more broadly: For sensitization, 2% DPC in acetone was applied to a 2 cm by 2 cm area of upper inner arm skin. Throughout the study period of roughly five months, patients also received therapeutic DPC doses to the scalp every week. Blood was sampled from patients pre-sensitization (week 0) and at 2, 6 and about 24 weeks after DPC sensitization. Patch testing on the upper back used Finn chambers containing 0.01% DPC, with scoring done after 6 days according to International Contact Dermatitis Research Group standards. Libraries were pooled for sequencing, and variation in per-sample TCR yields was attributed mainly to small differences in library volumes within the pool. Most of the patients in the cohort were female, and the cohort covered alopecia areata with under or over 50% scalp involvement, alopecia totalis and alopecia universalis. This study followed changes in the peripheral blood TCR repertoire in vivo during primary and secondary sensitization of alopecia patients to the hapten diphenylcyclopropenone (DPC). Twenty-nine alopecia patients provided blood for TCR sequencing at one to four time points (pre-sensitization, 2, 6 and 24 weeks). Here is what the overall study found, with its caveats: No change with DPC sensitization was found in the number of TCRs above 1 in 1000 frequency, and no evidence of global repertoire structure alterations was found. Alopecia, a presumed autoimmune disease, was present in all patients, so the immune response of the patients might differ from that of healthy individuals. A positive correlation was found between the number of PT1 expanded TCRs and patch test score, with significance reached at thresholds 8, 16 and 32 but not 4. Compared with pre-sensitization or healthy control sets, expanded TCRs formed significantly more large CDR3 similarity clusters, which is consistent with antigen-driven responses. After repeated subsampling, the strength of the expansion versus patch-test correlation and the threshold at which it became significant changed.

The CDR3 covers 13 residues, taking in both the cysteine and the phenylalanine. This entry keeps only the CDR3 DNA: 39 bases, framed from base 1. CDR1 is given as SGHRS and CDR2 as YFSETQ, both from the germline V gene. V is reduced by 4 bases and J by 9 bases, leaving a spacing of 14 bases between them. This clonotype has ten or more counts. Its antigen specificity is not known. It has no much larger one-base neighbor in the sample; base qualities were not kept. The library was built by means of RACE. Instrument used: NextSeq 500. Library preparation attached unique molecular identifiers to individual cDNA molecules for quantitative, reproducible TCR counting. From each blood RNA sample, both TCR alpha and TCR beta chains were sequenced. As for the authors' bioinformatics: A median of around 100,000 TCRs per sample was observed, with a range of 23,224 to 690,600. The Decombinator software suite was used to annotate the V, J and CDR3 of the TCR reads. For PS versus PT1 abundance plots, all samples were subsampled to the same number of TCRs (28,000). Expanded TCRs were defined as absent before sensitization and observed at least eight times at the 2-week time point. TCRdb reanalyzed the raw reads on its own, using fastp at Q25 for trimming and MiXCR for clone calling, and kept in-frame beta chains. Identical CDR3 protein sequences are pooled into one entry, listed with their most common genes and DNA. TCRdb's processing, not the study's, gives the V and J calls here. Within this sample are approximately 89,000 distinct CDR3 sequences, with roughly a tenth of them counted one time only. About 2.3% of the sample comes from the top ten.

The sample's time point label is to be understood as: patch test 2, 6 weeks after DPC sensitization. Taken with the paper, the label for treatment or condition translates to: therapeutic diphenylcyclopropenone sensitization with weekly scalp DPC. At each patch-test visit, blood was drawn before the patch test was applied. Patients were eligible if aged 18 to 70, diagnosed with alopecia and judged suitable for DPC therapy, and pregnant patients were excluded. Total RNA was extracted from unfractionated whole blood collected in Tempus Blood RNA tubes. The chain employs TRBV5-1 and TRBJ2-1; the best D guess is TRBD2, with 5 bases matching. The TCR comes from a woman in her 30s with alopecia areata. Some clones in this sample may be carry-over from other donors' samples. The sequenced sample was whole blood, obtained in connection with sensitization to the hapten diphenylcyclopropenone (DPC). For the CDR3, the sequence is CASSRDYPVEQFF. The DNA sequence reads TGCGCCAGCAGCCGCGACTATCCAGTTGAGCAGTTCTTC. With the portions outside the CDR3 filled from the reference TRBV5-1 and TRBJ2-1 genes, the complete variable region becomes KAGVTQTPRYLIKTRGQQVTLSCSPISGHRSVSWYQQTPGQGLQFLFEYFSETQRNKGNFPGRFSGRQFSNSRSEMNVSTLELGDSALYLCASSRDYPVEQFFGPGTRLTVL.